The 18 T cell receptor beta chains presented below share a single source sample, sequenced in a study of glioma-infiltrating T cells. TCR alpha and beta CDR3 regions were amplified from RNA using iRepertoire nested multiplex PCR. Via MiXCR, TCRdb re-called the multiplex PCR reads, giving one row per CDR3 protein. Counted here are 44,000 or so distinct CDR3 sequences, about 22% occurring once; the ten biggest clones make up 5% to 7.5%. Sequenced material: glioma tissue, nonneoplastic brain tissue, or PBMCs (not recorded which). These receptor sequences come from a human donor with low-grade glioma or glioblastoma, undergoing nonglioma brain surgery, or in good health (not recorded which).

This clonotype appeared many times. The rearrangement uses TRBV7-9 and TRBJ2-5, with D possibly matching TRBD2 (5 bases). The CDR3 contains 16 residues. Trimming left V 1 base short and J 1 base short, with 13 bases between. Germline loops: CDR1 SEHNR, CDR2 FQNEAQ (reference sequence). The DNA of the CDR3 is TGTGCCAGCAGCTTAGGGACTCTAACCATCCAAGAGACCCAGTACTTC. Amino acid sequence: CASSLGTLTIQETQYF.

This clonotype occurred many times. The CDR3 protein is CASSPSLTSGEETQYF. CDR3 DNA sequence: TGTGCCAGCAGCCCGAGCCTCACTAGCGGGGAAGAGACCCAGTACTTC. This chain joins TRBV7-8 and TRBJ2-5, with 10 bases matching TRBD2. Germline lookup yields CDR1 SGHVS and CDR2 FQNEAQ. The trim removed 5 bases at V and 3 bases at J, leaving 9 bases unmatched. There are 16 residues in the CDR3.

This clonotype has ten or more counts. The rearrangement uses TRBV20-1 and TRBJ2-3, with D possibly being TRBD2 (6 bases). V was shortened by 5 bases and J by 0 bases, with 9 bases between the two germline ends. This CDR3 contains 13 residues. Germline assignment: CDR1 DFQATT and CDR2 SNEGSKA (reference sequence). The CDR3 DNA reads as TGCAGTGCTGGGACTCCTAGCACAGATACGCAGTATTTT. Its protein is CSAGTPSTDTQYF.

This clonotype was seen many times. The gene calls are TRBV10-3 and TRBJ2-3; D remains unclear. The V end was cut by 9 bases, the J end by 1 base, with 11 bases between. The germline gives CDR1 ENHRY, CDR2 SYGVKD. The CDR3 totals 13 residues. This chain's CDR3 is CAITNPRTDTQYF. In DNA form, the CDR3 reads TGTGCCATAACCAACCCGCGCACAGATACGCAGTATTTT.

This clonotype was seen repeatedly, ten times or more. The rearrangement links TRBV20-1 to TRBJ2-1; TRBD2 might be the D (6 bases). The germline V gene has CDR1 DFQATT and CDR2 SNEGSKA (reference sequence). The CDR3 loop spans 16 amino acids. V was clipped by 0 bases and J by 6 bases, with 18 bases between them. The CDR3 loop reads CSARDDSSGRFNEQFF. CDR3 bases: TGCAGTGCTAGAGATGACTCCTCGGGGAGGTTCAATGAGCAGTTCTTC.

The rearrangement joins TRBV9 to TRBJ2-5, with D perhaps being TRBD1 or TRBD2 (5 bases each). This CDR3 spans 14 amino acids. Germline CDR1 SGDLS, CDR2 YYNGEE. Trimming left V 0 bases short and J 6 bases short, with 12 bases between. The CDR3 region has the DNA TGTGCCAGCAGCGTAGAAGTGGGGGTACAGACCCAGTACTTC. Protein: CASSVEVGVQTQYF.

This clonotype was recorded at least ten times. This chain connects TRBV5-4 to TRBJ1-1; D gene uncertain. With 0 bases removed from V and 0 bases from J, the gap between germline ends came to 3 bases. This CDR3 spans 13 amino acids. CDR1 SGHNT and CDR2 YYREEE come from the germline V gene (reference sequence). The DNA of the CDR3 is TGTGCCAGCAGCTTGGCCGTGAACACTGAAGCTTTCTTT. As protein: CASSLAVNTEAFF.

This clonotype was recorded many times. The V and J genes are TRBV20-1 and TRBJ2-7; D unclear. The V gene's germline CDR1 is DFQATT and CDR2 SNEGSKA (reference sequence). The CDR3 length is 12 residues. V lost 7 bases to trimming and J lost 0 bases, with 10 bases between them. The CDR3 sequence is CSVREDSYEQYF. The CDR3 nucleotides are TGCAGTGTAAGGGAAGACTCCTACGAGCAGTACTTC.

The chain employs TRBV19 and TRBJ1-5; no definite D call. Germline V gene data show CDR1 as LNHDA and CDR2 as SQIVND (reference sequence). The V gene lost 3 bases and the J gene lost 6 bases, with 12 bases spanning the gap. This CDR3 is 14 amino acids long. The chain's CDR3 is CASSIPAGGQPQHF. CDR3 sequence (DNA): TGTGCCAGTAGTATTCCGGCAGGCGGTCAGCCCCAGCATTTT. The full variable domain, completed using reference TRBV19 and TRBJ1-5, is DGGITQSPKYLFRKEGQNVTLSCEQNLNHDAMYWYRQDPGQGLRLIYYSQIVNDFQKGDIAEGYSVSREKKESFPLTVTSAQKNPTAFYLCASSIPAGGQPQHFGDGTRLSIL.

This clonotype was detected ten times or more. The chain has TRBV28 and TRBJ2-7; D possibly uses TRBD1 or TRBD2 (6 bases each). Deletions cut 8 bases from V and 6 bases from J, with 14 bases between. CDR3 length: 12 residues. CDR1 is MDHEN and CDR2 is SYDVKM in the germline V gene. CDR3: CASQVRGGEQYF. CDR3 nucleotides: TGTGCCAGCCAGGTCAGGGGAGGCGAGCAGTACTTC.

Details on this clonotype: A much larger clone differs from this one at a single base, so this may be a read error. The rearrangement uses TRBV10-2 and TRBJ1-1, with D unclear. Germline CDR1 reads WSHSY; CDR2 reads SAAADI. V gave up 5 bases and J gave up 4 bases, with 14 bases separating them. The CDR3 runs to 14 residues. DNA for the CDR3: TGCGCCAGCAGTAAGGTCCAGGTGTCCACTGAAGCTTTCTTT. It yields the protein CASSKVQVSTEAFF.

This clonotype has a count of ten or more. The chain joins TRBV3-1 to TRBJ2-7, with a tentative D call TRBD1 (7 bases). From germline, CDR1 is LGHDT and CDR2 YNNKEL (reference sequence). The germline V and J ends were trimmed by 2 bases and 5 bases, with 16 bases remaining between them. CDR3 length equals 15 residues. The CDR3, as DNA: TGTGCCAGCAGCCAACCGAATACAGGGGAGGACGAGCAGTACTTC. This codes for CASSQPNTGEDEQYF.

This clonotype was seen only a few times. This could be a read error, since a much larger clone is one nucleotide away. The CDR3 DNA reads TGTGCCCGCAGTTTGTCGGGGGGTGCTGAAGCTTTCTTT. It yields the protein CARSLSGGAEAFF. This rearrangement joins TRBV28 to TRBJ1-1; maybe TRBD1 (5 bases). This CDR3 has 13 amino acids. The germline V gene has CDR1 MDHEN and CDR2 SYDVKM.

This clonotype came up many times. The chain carries TRBV25-1 and TRBJ2-5; D is uncertain. Germline CDR1 and CDR2: MGHDK and SYGVNS. V was pared by 1 base and J by 9 bases, with 15 bases between. The CDR3 runs to 14 residues. The CDR3 coding sequence is TGTGCCAGCAGTGAATTGGGTATTGTGGTATCCCAGTACTTC. Translating gives CASSELGIVVSQYF.

Concerning this clonotype itself: A much larger clone differs by one base, so this may be a read error. The chain carries TRBV12-3 or TRBV12-4 and TRBJ2-7, with D possibly TRBD2 on 5 matching bases. Trimming left V 5 bases short and J 0 bases short, with 14 bases between. The CDR3 runs to 15 residues. CDR3: CASSMDPGDSYEQYF. DNA for the CDR3: TGTGCCAGCAGTATGGACCCCGGGGACTCCTACGAGCAGTACTTC.

The chain employs TRBV9 and TRBJ1-1; D unclear. V lost 0 bases and J lost 7, with 10 bases in between. The CDR3 is 13 amino acids. The germline V gene has CDR1 SGDLS and CDR2 YYNGEE. The CDR3, as DNA: TGTGCCAGCAGCGTAGGGCAAGAAGGTGAAGCTTTCTTT. Translation gives CASSVGQEGEAFF.

This clonotype turned up a few times. The CDR3 bases are TGTGCCAGCAGCCAAACTAGCGGGGCCGATGAGCAGTTCTTC. Its protein is CASSQTSGADEQFF. The rearrangement links TRBV12-3 or TRBV12-4 to TRBJ2-1; 10 bases map to TRBD2. V lost 6 bases to trimming and J lost 8 bases; unmatched junction nucleotides: 7. The CDR3 loop spans 14 amino acids.

V usage is TRBV29-1 and J usage is TRBJ2-7; 10 nucleotides agree with TRBD2. Germline V gene lookup returns CDR1 SQVTM and CDR2 ANQGSEA. The CDR3 covers 13 residues. Trimming at V came to 4 bases and at J to 1 base, leaving 1 base not matched to a gene. For the CDR3, the DNA is TGCAGCGTTGGACTAGCGGGTTCCTACGAGCAGTACTTC. Translating gives CSVGLAGSYEQYF.